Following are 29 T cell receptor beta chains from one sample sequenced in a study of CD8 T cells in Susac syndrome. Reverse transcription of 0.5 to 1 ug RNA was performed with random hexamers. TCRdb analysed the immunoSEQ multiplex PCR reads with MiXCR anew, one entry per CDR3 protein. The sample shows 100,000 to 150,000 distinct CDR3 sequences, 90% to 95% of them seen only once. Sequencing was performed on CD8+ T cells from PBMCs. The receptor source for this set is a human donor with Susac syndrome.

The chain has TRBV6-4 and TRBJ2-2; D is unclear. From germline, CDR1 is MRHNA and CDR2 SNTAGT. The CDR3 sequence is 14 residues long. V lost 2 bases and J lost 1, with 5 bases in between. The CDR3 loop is CASSDRENTGELFF. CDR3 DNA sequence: TGTGCCAGCAGTGACCGTGAGAACACCGGGGAGCTGTTTTTT.

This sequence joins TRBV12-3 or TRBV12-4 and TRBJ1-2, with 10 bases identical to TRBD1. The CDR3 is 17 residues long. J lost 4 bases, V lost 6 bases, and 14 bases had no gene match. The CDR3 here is CASRGFDRGLKGYGYTF. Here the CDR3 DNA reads TGTGCCAGCAGGGGCTTTGACAGGGGGCTAAAGGGCTATGGCTACACCTTC.

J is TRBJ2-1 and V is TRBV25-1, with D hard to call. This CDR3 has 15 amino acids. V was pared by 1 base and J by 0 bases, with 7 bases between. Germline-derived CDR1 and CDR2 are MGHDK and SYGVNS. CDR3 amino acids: CASSEFESSYNEQFF. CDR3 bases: TGTGCCAGCAGTGAATTCGAGAGCTCCTACAATGAGCAGTTCTTC.

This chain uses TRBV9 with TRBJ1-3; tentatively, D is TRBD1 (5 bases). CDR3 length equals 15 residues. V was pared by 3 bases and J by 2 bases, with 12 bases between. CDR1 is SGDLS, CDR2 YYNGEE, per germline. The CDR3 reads CASSEGTWPGNTIYF. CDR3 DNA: TGTGCCAGCAGCGAGGGGACTTGGCCTGGAAACACCATATATTTT.

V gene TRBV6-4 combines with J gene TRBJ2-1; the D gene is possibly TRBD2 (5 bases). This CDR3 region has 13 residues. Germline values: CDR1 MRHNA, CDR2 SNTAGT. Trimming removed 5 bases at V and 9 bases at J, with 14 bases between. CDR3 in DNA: TGTGCCAGCAGTTCAAGGGAGTTTAGTGAGCAGTTCTTC. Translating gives CASSSREFSEQFF.

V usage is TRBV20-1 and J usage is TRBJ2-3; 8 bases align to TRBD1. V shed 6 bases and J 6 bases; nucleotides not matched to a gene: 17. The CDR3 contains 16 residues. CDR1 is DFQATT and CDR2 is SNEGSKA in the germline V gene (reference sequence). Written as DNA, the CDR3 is TGCAGTGCCTCATTGACGACAGGGGCAGGGTGGGATACGCAGTATTTT. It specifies CSASLTTGAGWDTQYF.

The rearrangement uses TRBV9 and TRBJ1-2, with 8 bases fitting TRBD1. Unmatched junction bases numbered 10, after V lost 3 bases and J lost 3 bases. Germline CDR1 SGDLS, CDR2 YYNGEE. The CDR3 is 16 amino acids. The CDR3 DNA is TGTGCCAGCAGCGCGCACCGGGACAGGATTTACTATGGCTACACCTTC. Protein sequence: CASSAHRDRIYYGYTF.

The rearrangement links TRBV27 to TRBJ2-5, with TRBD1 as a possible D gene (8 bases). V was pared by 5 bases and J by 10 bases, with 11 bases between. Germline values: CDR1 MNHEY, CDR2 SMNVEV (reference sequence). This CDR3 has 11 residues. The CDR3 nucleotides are TGTGCCAGCAGTACAGGGGGGGACCAGTACTTC. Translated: CASSTGGDQYF.

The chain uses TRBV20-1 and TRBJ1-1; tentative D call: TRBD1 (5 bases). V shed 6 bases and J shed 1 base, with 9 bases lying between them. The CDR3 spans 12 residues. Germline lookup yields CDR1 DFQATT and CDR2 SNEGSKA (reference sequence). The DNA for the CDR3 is TGCAGTGCCCTCAGGGAGAACACTGAAGCTTTCTTT. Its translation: CSALRENTEAFF.

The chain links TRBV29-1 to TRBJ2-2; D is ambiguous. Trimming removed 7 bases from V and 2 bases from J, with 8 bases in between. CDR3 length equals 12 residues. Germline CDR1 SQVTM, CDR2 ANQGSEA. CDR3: CSAIYNTGELFF. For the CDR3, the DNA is TGCAGCGCCATTTATAACACCGGGGAGCTGTTTTTT.

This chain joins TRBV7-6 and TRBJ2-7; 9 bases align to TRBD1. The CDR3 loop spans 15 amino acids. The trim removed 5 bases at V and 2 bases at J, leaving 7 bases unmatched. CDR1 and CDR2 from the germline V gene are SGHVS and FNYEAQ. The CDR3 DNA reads TGTGCCAGCAGCGCAGGACAGGGGCCGCCCTACGAGCAGTACTTC. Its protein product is CASSAGQGPPYEQYF. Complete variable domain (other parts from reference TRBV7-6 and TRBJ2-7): GAGVSQSPRYKVTKRGQDVALRCDPISGHVSLYWYRQALGQGPEFLTYFNYEAQQDKSGLPNDRFSAERPEGSISTLTIQRTEQRDSAMYRCASSAGQGPPYEQYFGPGTRLTVT.

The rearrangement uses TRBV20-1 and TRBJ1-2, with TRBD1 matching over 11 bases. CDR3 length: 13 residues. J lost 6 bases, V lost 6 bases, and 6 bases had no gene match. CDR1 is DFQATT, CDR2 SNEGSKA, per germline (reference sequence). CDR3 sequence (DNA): TGCAGTGCCATGAGGACAGGGGGCGATGGCTACACCTTC. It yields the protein CSAMRTGGDGYTF.

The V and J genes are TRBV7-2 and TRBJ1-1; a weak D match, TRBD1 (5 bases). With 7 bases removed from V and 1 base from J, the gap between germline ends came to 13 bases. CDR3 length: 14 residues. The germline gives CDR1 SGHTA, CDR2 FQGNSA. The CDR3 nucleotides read TGTGCCAGCAAGGCCGGGACCCCGAACACTGAAGCTTTCTTT. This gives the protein CASKAGTPNTEAFF.

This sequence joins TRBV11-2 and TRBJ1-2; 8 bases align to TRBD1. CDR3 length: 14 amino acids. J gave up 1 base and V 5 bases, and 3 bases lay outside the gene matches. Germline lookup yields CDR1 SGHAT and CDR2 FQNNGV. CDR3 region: CASSPTGDNYGYTF. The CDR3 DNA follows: TGTGCCAGCAGCCCGACAGGGGATAACTATGGCTACACCTTC. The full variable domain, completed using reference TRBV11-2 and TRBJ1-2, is EAGVAQSPRYKIIEKRQSVAFWCNPISGHATLYWYQQILGQGPKLLIQFQNNGVVDDSQLPKDRFSAERLKGVDSTLKIQPAKLEDSAVYLCASSPTGDNYGYTFGSGTRLTVV.

The CDR3 bases are TGTGCCAGCAGCAAGGACAGGGGCCAGGACTATGGCTACACCTTC. It encodes CASSKDRGQDYGYTF. The chain links TRBV21-1 to TRBJ1-2; TRBD1, the table's D call, was not compared with the DNA. TRBV21-1 is classified as a pseudogene. CDR3 length equals 15 residues.

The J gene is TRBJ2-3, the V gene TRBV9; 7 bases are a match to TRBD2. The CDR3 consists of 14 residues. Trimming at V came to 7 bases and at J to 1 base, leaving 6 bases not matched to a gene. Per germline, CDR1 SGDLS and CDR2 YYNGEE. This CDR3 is CASSAAGGTDTQYF. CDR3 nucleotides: TGTGCCAGCTCCGCTGCGGGGGGCACAGATACGCAGTATTTT. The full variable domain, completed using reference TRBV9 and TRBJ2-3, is DSGVTQTPKHLITATGQRVTLRCSPRSGDLSVYWYQQSLDQGLQFLIQYYNGEERAKGNILERFSAQQFPDLHSELNLSSLELGDSALYFCASSAAGGTDTQYFGPGTRLTVL.

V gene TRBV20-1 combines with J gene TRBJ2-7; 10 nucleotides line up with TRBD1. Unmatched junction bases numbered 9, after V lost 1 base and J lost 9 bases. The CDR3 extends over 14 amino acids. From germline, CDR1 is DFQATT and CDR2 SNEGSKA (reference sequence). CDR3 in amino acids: CSARVPGQGLVQYF. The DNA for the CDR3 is TGCAGTGCTAGAGTCCCGGGACAGGGGCTGGTGCAGTACTTC.

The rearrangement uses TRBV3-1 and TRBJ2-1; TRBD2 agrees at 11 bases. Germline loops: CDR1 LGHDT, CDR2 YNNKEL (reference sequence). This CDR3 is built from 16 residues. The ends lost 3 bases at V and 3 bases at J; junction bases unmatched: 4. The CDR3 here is CASSHPGTSGYNEQFF. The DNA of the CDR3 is TGTGCCAGCAGCCACCCCGGGACTAGCGGCTACAATGAGCAGTTCTTC.

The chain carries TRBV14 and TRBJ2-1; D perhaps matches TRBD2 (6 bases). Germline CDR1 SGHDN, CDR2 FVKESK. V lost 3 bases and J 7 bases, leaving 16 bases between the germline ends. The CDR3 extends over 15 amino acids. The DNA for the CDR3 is TGTGCCAGCAGCCACCTCGCCGGGGCGGGGAATGAGCAGTTCTTC. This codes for CASSHLAGAGNEQFF.

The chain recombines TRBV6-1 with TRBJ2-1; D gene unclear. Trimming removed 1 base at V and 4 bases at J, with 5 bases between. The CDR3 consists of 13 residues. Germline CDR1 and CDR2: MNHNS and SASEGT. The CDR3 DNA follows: TGTGCCAGCAGTGAAGAACAGTACAATGAGCAGTTCTTC. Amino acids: CASSEEQYNEQFF.

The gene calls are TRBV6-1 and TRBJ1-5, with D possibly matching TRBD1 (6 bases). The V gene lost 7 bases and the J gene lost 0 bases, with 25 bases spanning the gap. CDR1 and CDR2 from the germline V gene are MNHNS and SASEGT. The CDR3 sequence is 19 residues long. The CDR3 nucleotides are TGTGCCAGCAACGGCGGAACGCGGGACATTTTCTATAGCAATCAGCCCCAGCATTTT. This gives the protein CASNGGTRDIFYSNQPQHF.

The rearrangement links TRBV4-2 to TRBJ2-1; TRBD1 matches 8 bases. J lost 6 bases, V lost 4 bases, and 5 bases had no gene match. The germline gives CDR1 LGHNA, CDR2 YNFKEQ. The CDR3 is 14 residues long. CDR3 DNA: TGTGCCAGCAGCCGGGGACAGGAGGGCAATGAGCAGTTCTTC. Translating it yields CASSRGQEGNEQFF.

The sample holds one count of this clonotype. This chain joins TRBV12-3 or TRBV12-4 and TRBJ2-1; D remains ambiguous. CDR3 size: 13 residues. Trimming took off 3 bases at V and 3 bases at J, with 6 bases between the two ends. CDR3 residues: CASSFRVYNEQFF. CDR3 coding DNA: TGTGCCAGCAGTTTTCGGGTCTACAATGAGCAGTTCTTC.

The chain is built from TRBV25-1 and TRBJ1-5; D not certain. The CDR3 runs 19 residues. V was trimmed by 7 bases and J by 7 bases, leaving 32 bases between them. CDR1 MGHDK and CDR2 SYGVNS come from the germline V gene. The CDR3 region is CASTPVIGLESDESQPQHF. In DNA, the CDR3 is TGTGCCAGCACTCCCGTCATAGGGCTCGAATCAGACGAATCCCAGCCCCAGCATTTT.

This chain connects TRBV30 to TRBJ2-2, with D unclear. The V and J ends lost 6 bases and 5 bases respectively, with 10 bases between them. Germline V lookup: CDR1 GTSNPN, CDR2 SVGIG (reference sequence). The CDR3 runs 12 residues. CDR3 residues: CACLSETGELFF. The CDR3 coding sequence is TGTGCCTGTCTAAGCGAGACCGGGGAGCTGTTTTTT. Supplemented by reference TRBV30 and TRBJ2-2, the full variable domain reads SQTIHQWPATLVQPVGSPLSLECTVEGTSNPNLYWYRQAAGRGLQLLFYSVGIGQISSEVPQNLSASRPQDRQFILSSKKLLLSDSGFYLCACLSETGELFFGEGSRLTVL.

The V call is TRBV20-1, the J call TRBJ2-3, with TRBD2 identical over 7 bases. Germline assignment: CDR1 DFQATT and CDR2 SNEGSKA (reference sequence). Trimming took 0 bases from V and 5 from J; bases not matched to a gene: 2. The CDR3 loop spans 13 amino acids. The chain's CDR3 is CSARDGGGDTQYF. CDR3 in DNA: TGCAGTGCTAGAGATGGGGGGGGAGATACGCAGTATTTT.

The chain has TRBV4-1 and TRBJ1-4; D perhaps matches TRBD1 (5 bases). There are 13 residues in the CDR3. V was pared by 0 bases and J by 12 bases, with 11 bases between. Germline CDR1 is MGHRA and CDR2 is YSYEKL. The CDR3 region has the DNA TGCGCCAGCAGCCAAGATGGGGCTGCCGAACTGTTTTTT. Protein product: CASSQDGAAELFF.

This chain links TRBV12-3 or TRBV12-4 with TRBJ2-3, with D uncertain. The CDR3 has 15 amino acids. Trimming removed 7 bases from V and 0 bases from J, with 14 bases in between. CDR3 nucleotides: TGTGCCAGCACCCCCGCGGCACTGAGCACAGATACGCAGTATTTT. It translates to CASTPAALSTDTQYF.

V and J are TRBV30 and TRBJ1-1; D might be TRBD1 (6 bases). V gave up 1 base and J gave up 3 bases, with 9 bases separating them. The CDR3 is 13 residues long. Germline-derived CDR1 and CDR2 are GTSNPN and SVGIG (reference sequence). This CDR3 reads CAWSGEGDTEAFF. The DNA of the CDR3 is TGTGCCTGGAGTGGGGAGGGGGACACTGAAGCTTTCTTT.